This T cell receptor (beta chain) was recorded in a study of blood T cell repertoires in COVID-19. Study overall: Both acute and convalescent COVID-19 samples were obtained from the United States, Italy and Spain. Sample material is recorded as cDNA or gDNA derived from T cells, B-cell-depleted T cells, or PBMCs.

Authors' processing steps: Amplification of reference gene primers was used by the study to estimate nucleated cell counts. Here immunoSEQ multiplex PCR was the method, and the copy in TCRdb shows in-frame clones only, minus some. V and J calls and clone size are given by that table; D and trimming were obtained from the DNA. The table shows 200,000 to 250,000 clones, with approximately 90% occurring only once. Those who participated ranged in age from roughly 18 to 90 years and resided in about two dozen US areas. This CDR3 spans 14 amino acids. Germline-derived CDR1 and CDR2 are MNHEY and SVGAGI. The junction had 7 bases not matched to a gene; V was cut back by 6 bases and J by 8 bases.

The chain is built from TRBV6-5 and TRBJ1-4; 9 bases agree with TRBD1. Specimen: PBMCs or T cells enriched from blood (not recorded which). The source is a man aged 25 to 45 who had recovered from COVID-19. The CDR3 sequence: CASRAQGAAEKLFF. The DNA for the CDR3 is TGTGCCAGCAGGGCACAGGGGGCGGCGGAAAAACTGTTTTTT.